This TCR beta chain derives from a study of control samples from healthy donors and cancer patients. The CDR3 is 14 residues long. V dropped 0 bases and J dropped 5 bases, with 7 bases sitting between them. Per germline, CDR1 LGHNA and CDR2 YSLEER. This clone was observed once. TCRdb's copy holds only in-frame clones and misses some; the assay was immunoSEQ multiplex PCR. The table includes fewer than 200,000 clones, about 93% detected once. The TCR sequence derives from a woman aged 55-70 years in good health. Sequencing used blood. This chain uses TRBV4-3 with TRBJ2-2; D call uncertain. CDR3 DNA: TGCGCCAGCAGCCAAGATATAAGGACCGGGGAGCTGTTTTTT. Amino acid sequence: CASSQDIRTGELFF.